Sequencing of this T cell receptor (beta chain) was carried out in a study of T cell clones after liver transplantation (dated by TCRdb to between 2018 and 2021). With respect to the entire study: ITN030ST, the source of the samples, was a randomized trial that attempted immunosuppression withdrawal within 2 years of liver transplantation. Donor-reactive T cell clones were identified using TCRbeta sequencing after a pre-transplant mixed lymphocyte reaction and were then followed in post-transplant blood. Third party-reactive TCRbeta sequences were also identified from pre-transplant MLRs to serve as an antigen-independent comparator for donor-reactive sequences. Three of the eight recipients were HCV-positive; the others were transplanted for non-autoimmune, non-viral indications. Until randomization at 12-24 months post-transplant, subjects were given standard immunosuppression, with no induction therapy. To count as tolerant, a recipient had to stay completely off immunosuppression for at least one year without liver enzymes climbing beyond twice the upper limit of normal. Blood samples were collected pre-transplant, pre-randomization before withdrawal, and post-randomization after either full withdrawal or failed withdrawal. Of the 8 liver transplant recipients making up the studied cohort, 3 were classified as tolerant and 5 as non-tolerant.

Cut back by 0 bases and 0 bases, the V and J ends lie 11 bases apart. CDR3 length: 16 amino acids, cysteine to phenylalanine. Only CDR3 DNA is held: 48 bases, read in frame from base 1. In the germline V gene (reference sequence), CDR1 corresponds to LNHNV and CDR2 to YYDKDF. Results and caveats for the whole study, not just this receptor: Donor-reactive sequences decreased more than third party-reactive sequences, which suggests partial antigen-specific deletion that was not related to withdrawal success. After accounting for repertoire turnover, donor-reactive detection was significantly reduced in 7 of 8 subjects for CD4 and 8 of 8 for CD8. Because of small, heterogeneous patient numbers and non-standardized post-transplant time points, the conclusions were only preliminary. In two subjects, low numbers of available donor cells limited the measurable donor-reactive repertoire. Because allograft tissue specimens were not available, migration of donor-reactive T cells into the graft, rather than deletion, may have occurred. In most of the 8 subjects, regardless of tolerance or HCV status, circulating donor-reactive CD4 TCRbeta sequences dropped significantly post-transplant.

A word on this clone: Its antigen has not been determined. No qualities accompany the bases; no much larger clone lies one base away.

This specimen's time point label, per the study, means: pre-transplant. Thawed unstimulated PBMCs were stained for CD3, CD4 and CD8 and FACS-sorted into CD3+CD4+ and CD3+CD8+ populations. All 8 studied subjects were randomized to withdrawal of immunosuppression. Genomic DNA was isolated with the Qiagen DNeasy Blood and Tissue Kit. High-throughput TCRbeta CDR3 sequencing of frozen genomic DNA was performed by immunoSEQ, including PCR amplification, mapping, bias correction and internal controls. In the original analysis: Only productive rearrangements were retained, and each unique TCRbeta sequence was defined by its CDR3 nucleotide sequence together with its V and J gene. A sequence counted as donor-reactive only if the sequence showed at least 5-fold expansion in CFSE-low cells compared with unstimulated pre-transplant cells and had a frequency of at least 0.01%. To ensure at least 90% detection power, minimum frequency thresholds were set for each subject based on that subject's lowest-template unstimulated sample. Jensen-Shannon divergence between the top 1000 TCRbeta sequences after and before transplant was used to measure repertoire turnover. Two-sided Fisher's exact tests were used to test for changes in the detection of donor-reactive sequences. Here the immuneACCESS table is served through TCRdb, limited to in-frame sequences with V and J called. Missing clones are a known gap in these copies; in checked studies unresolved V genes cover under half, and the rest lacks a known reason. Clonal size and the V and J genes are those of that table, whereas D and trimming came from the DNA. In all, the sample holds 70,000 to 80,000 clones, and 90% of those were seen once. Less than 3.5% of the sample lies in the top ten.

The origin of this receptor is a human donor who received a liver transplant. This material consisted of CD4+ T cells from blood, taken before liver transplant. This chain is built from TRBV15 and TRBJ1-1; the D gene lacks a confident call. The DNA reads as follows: TGTGCCACCAGCAGAGATGGAGGCATAATGAACACTGAAGCTTTCTTT. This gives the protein CATSRDGGIMNTEAFF.